The 9 T cell receptor beta chains below all came from one sample that was sequenced in a study of early T cells in non-severe SARS-CoV-2 infection. TCRdb recomputed calls from the 5' RACE reads with MiXCR, one row per CDR3 protein. The table includes approximately 83,000 distinct CDR3 sequences, 14% to 15% detected once. Sequences were obtained from whole blood. The receptors were sampled from an adult who was a healthcare worker with PCR-confirmed SARS-CoV-2 infection or an uninfected control (not recorded which).

This clonotype was counted a few times. The rearrangement links TRBV7-9 to TRBJ1-1; 10 nucleotides align to TRBD1. Trimming at V came to 10 bases and at J to 4 bases, leaving 15 bases not matched to a gene. The CDR3 spans 16 residues. Germline V gives CDR1 SEHNR, CDR2 FQNEAQ (reference sequence). Here the CDR3 DNA reads TGTGCCACCGAGCTGGGACAGGGGATTCTGGGCACTGAAGCTTTCTTT. Amino acid sequence: CATELGQGILGTEAFF.

This clonotype was detected many times. This chain connects TRBV10-3 to TRBJ1-2; TRBD1 is a possible D gene (6 bases). The V gene lost 4 bases and the J gene lost 8 bases, with 17 bases spanning the gap. CDR3 length: 14 amino acids. The germline V gene encodes CDR1 ENHRY and CDR2 SYGVKD. DNA of the CDR3: TGTGCCATCAGTGGGGGGAACAGGGTGACCGGCTACACCTTC. This encodes CAISGGNRVTGYTF.

This rearrangement joins TRBV5-1 to TRBJ2-7, with D perhaps given as TRBD1 or TRBD2 (5 bases each). Trimming pared 0 bases from V and 3 bases from J, leaving 13 bases between. CDR1 is SGHRS, CDR2 YFSETQ, per germline. The CDR3 sequence is 15 residues long. CDR3: CASSLAGTTNYEQYF. DNA for the CDR3: TGCGCCAGCAGCTTGGCAGGGACCACAAACTACGAGCAGTACTTC. Full variable domain (rest looked up from reference TRBV5-1 and TRBJ2-7): KAGVTQTPRYLIKTRGQQVTLSCSPISGHRSVSWYQQTPGQGLQFLFEYFSETQRNKGNFPGRFSGRQFSNSRSEMNVSTLELGDSALYLCASSLAGTTNYEQYFGPGTRLTVT.

This chain connects TRBV11-2 to TRBJ2-3, with 10 bases matching TRBD1. This CDR3 region has 13 residues. The V segment lost 8 bases and the J segment 6 bases; nucleotides outside the gene matches: 5. CDR1 SGHAT and CDR2 FQNNGV come from the germline V gene. CDR3 DNA: TGTGCCAGCTTGGGACAGGGGTACGATACGCAGTATTTT. It yields the protein CASLGQGYDTQYF.

This clonotype was counted between two and nine times. V usage is TRBV20-1 and J usage is TRBJ2-3; 12 bases fit TRBD2. This CDR3 has 15 amino acids. Germline lookup yields CDR1 DFQATT and CDR2 SNEGSKA (reference sequence). The J segment lost 3 bases and the V segment lost 4 bases, leaving 5 bases of the junction unmatched. The CDR3 sequence: CSATLAGGPTDTQYF. The CDR3 bases are TGCAGTGCTACTCTAGCGGGGGGGCCTACAGATACGCAGTATTTT.

This clonotype was recorded a few times. V is TRBV18 and J is TRBJ1-4; TRBD1 matches at 8 bases. The CDR3 spans 15 residues. V gave up 0 bases and J gave up 12 bases; unmatched junction bases: 9. Germline V gene lookup returns CDR1 KGHSH and CDR2 LQKENI. The DNA for the CDR3 is TGTGCCAGCTCACCACCCCCGACAGGGGCGAGGGAACTGTTTTTT. Translated: CASSPPPTGARELFF.

At least ten counts were recorded for this clonotype. The V call is TRBV7-2, the J call TRBJ2-1; 11 bases are a match to TRBD2. Germline V CDR1 and CDR2: SGHTA, FQGNSA. This CDR3 has 15 amino acids. Trimming at V came to 4 bases and at J to 4 bases, leaving 3 bases not matched to a gene. CDR3 coding DNA: TGTGCCAGCAGCTCAGGGACTAGCGGATACAATGAGCAGTTCTTC. Residues: CASSSGTSGYNEQFF.

The table lists this clonotype with a few counts. The chain joins TRBV20-1 to TRBJ1-2; the match to TRBD1 covers 7 bases. There are 14 residues in the CDR3. V lost 3 bases and J lost 5; bases outside the gene matches: 9. Germline-derived CDR1 and CDR2 are DFQATT and SNEGSKA (reference sequence). The CDR3: CSASEGASRYGYTF. The DNA of the CDR3 is TGCAGTGCTAGTGAGGGGGCCTCGAGATATGGCTACACCTTC.

The CDR3 loop reads CASSLAPSGGAVTDTQYF. The CDR3 nucleotides read TGTGCCAGCAGCTTAGCCCCTAGCGGGGGGGCCGTCACAGATACGCAGTATTTT. This chain links TRBV13 with TRBJ2-3, with 12 bases matching TRBD2. The CDR3 is 18 residues long. Germline CDR1 and CDR2: PRHDT and FYEKMQ (reference sequence). The ends lost 1 base at V and 2 bases at J; junction bases unmatched: 7.